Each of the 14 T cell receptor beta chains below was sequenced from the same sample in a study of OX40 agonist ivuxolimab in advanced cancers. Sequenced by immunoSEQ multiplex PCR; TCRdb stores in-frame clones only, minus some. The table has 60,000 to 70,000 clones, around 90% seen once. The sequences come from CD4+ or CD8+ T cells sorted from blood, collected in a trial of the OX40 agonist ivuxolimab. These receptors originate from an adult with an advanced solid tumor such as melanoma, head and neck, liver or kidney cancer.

CDR3 nucleotide sequence: TGTGCCAGCAGTTCGGGAGTCTACGAGCAGTACTTC. Protein: CASSSGVYEQYF. V usage is TRBV2 and J usage is TRBJ2-7, with D maybe TRBD2 (6 bases). The germline V gene encodes CDR1 SNHLY and CDR2 FYNNEI. V was pared by 5 bases and J by 3 bases, with 8 bases between. This CDR3 spans 12 amino acids.

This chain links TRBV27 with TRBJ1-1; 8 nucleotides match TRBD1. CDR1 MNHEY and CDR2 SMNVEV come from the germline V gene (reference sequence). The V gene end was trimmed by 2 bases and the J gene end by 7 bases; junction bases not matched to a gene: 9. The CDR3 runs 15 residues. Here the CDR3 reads CASSLRMMGQDEAFF. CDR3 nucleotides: TGTGCCAGCAGTTTAAGAATGATGGGACAGGATGAAGCTTTCTTT.

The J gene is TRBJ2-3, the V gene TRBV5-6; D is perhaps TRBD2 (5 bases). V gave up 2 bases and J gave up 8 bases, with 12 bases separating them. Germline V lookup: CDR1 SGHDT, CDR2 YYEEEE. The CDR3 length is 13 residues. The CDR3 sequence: CASSFPSSPTQYF. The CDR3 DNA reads TGTGCCAGCAGCTTCCCTAGCTCTCCTACGCAGTATTTT.

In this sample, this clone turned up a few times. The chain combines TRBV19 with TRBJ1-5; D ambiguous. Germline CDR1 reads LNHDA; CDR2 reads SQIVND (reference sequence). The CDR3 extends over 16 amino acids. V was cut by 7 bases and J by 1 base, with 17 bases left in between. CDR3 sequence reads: CASTSGSGRSNQPQHF. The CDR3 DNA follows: TGTGCCAGTACCAGCGGCTCGGGTAGGAGCAATCAGCCCCAGCATTTT.

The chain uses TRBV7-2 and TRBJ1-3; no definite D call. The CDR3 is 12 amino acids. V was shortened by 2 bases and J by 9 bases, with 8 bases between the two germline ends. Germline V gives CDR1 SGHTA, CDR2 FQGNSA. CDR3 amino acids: CASSLSRGTIYF. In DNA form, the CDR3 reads TGTGCCAGCAGCTTAAGTCGTGGCACCATATATTTT. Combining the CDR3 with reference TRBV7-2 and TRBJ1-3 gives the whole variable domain GAGVSQSPSNKVTEKGKDVELRCDPISGHTALYWYRQSLGQGLEFLIYFQGNSAPDKSGLPSDRFSAERTGGSVSTLTIQRTQQEDSAVYLCASSLSRGTIYFGEGSWLTVV.

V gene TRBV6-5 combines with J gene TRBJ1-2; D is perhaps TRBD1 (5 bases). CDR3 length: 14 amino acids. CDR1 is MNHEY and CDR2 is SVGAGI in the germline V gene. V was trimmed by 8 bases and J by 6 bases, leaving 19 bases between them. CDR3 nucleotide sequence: TGTGCCAGCTTGGGTGGGGGGGGAAGGAATGGCTACACCTTC. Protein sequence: CASLGGGGRNGYTF.

CDR3 loop: CASSPGRESNEQFF. The CDR3 region has the DNA TGCGCCAGCAGCCCCGGGAGGGAGTCAAATGAGCAGTTCTTC. The chain couples TRBV4-1 to TRBJ2-1, with 8 bases that match TRBD2. Looked up from germline, CDR1 is MGHRA and CDR2 is YSYEKL. This CDR3 contains 14 residues. Losses at the gene ends were 4 bases for V and 7 bases for J; bases not matched to a gene: 6.

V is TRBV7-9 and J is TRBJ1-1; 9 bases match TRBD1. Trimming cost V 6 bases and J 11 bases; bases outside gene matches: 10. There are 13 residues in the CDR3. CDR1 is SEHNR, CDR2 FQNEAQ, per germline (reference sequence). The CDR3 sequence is CASRNNRGRQAFF. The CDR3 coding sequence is TGTGCCAGCAGAAACAACAGGGGGCGTCAGGCTTTCTTT.

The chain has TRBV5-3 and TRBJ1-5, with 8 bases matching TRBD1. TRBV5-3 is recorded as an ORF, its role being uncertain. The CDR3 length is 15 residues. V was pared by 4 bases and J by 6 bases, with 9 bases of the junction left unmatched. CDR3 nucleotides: TGTGCCAGAAGCCCTGGGTTAGGGACAGGTCAGCCCCAGCATTTT. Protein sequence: CARSPGLGTGQPQHF.

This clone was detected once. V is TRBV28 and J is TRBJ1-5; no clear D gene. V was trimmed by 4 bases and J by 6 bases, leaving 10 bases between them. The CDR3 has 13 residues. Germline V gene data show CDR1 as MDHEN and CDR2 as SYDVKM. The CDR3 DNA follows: TGTGCCAGCAGTTGGCGTTGGGGTCAGCCCCAGCATTTT. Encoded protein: CASSWRWGQPQHF.

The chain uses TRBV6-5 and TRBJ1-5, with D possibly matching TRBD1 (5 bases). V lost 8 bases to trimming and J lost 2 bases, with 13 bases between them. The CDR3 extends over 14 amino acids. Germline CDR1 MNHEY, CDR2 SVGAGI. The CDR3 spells CASGGSRGNQPQHF. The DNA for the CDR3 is TGTGCCAGCGGCGGGAGCAGGGGCAATCAGCCCCAGCATTTT.

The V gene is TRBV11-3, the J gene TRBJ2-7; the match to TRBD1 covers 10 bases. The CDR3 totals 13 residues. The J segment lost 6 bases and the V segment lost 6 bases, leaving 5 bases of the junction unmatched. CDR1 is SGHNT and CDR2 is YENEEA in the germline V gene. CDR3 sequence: CASSRDRGGEQYF. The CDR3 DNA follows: TGTGCCAGCAGTCGGGACAGGGGAGGCGAGCAGTACTTC.

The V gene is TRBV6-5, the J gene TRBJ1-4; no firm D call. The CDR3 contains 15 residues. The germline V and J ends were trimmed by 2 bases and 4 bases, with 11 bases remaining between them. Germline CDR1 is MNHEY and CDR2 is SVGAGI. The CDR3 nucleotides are TGTGCCAGCAGTTACGACGCGACACTTAATGAAAAACTGTTTTTT. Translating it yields CASSYDATLNEKLFF.

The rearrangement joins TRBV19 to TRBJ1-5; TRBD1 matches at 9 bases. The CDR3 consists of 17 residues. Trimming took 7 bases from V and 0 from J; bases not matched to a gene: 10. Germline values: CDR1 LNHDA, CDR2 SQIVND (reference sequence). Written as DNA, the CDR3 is TGTGCCAGTAACCCGGGACAGGGACGGCATAGCAATCAGCCCCAGCATTTT. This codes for CASNPGQGRHSNQPQHF.